The following is a T cell receptor beta chain sequence with its context. Trimming removed 2 bases at V and 10 bases at J, with 14 bases between. Germline V lookup: CDR1 MNHEY, CDR2 SVGAGI. The length of the CDR3 is 14 residues. This sample stems from a study of blood T cell repertoires in COVID-19. As for the study in general: Sources were T cells, B-cell-depleted T cells, or PBMCs; the material itself was cDNA or gDNA.

Using immunoSEQ multiplex PCR, the repertoire was profiled, and TCRdb retains in-frame clones only, with some absent. The data contain roughly 270,000 clones, 65% to 90% of them singletons. The specimen sequenced was peripheral blood. This TCR came from a man in his fifties or sixties with active or convalescent COVID-19. The chain employs TRBV6-5 and TRBJ2-2, with D perhaps TRBD2 (5 bases). The DNA for the CDR3 is TGTGCCAGCAGTTACGTCATCCACGGGGAGGAGCTGTTTTTT. Its translation: CASSYVIHGEELFF.